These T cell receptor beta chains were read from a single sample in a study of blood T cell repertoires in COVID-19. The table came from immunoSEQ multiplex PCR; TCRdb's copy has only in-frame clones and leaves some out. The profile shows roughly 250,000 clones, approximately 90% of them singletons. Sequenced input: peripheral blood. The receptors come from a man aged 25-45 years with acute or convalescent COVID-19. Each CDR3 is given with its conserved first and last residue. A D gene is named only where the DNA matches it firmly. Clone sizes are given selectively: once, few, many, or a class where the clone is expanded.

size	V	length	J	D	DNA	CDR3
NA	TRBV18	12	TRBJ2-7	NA	TGTGCCAGCTCACCACTGGGAGACGAGCAGTACTTC	CASSPLGDEQYF
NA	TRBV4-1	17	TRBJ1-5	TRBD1	TGCGCCAGCAGCCAAGACGGGACAGGGGAAACGAATCAGCCCCAGCATTTT	CASSQDGTGETNQPQHF
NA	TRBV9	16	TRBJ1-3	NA	TGTGCCAGCAGCGTAGGATTGGGGCGCTCTGGAAACACCATATATTTT	CASSVGLGRSGNTIYF
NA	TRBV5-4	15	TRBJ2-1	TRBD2	TGTGCCAGCAGCTTGATAGCAGGGACTAACAATGAGCAGTTCTTC	CASSLIAGTNNEQFF
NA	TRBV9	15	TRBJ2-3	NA	TGTGCCAGCAGCGCGGGGCGAGGGGGGGCGTATACGCAGTATTTT	CASSAGRGGAYTQYF
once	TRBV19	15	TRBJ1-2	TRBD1	TGTGCCAGTAGTCCTTTACCAGGGGGTGGCTATGGCTACACCTTC	CASSPLPGGGYGYTF
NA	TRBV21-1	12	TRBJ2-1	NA	TGTGCCAGCAGCAAGCGGGGGAATGAGCAGTTCTTC	CASSKRGNEQFF
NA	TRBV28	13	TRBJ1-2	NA	TGTGCCAGCAGTCCCCCCCCAGGGTACGGCTACACCTTC	CASSPPPGYGYTF
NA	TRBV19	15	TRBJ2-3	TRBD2	TGTGCCAGTAGTATAAAAAGGGGAGGGTCTGATACGCAGTATTTT	CASSIKRGGSDTQYF
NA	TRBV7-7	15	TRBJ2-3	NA	TGTGCTAGCAGCCTCACAGGGACTAAGGGAGATACGCAGTATTTT	CASSLTGTKGDTQYF
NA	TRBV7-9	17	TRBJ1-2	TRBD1	TGTGCCAGCAGCTCCAGGGGACAGGGTTTATCTTTGTTTGGCTACACCTTC	CASSSRGQGLSLFGYTF
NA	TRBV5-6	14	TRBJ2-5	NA	TGTGCCAGCAGCTTGGTGGCAGACCAAGAGACCCAGTACTTC	CASSLVADQETQYF
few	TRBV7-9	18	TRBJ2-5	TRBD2	TGTGCCAGCAGCTTAAACGGTGGGTGGGGTACTAGCGAAGAGACCCAGTACTTC	CASSLNGGWGTSEETQYF
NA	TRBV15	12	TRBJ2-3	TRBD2	TGTGCCACGCGGGGGACCACAGATACGCAGTATTTT	CATRGTTDTQYF
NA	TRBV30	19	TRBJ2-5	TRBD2	TGTGCCTGGAGTCTTGGGACTAGCGGGTTCACGTTTGAACAAGAGACCCAGTACTTC	CAWSLGTSGFTFEQETQYF
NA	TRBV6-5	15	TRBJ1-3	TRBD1	TGTGCCAGCAGCCGACGGGGACAGGCGCTAAACACCATATATTTT	CASSRRGQALNTIYF
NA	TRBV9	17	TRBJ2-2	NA	TGTGCCAGCAGCGTAGTGGGGACAATTGGTAGCACCGGGGAGCTGTTTTTT	CASSVVGTIGSTGELFF
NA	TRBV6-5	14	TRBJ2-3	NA	TGTGCCACCAGCAGGCGGGATCTCACAGATACGCAGTATTTT	CATSRRDLTDTQYF
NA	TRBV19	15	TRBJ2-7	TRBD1	TGTGCCAGTAGTATAGGGACAGGGTTTCCCTACGAGCAGTACTTC	CASSIGTGFPYEQYF
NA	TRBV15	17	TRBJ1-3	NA	TGTGCCACCAGCAGACAGGGGAAAGGCCTGGGCGGAAACACCATATATTTT	CATSRQGKGLGGNTIYF
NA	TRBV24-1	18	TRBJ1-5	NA	TGTGCCACCAGTGATTTGCACTTTGACAGACCCTTCAATCAGCCCCAGCATTTT	CATSDLHFDRPFNQPQHF
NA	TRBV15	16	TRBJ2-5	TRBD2	TGTGCCACCAGCAGAGGTCTAGCGGGAGGATTAGAGACCCAGTACTTC	CATSRGLAGGLETQYF
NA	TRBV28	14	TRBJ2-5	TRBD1	TGTGCCAGCTTTCAGGGGGCATTTGGAGAGACCCAGTACTTC	CASFQGAFGETQYF
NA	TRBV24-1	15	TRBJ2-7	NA	TGTGCCACCAGTGATACTCGGACGGGAGCCTACGAGCAGTACTTC	CATSDTRTGAYEQYF
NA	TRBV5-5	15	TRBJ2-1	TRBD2	TGTGCCAGCAGCAAGATCACGGGAGGCCCCAATGAGCAGTTCTTC	CASSKITGGPNEQFF
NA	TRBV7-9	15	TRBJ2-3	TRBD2	TGTGCCAGCAGCTCCCCAGCGGGAAACACAGATACGCAGTATTTT	CASSSPAGNTDTQYF
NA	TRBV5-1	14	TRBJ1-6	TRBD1	TGCGCCAGCAGCCAGGGACAGGGGTACTCACCCCTCCACTTT	CASSQGQGYSPLHF
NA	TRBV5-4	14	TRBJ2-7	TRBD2	TGTGCCAGCAGCTTTAGCGGGAGTGGGTACGAGCAGTACTTC	CASSFSGSGYEQYF
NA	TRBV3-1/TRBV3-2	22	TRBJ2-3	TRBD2	TGTGCCAGCAGCCAAGGTCGGGGGGTCACTAGCGGTGCAGGAGGGGGCACAGATACGCAGTATTTT	CASSQGRGVTSGAGGGTDTQYF
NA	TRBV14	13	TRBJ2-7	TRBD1	TGTGCCAGCAGCCAAGTTACAGGGGCCGAGCAGTACTTC	CASSQVTGAEQYF
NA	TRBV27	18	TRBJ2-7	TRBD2	TGTGCCAGCAGTTTATTTCCTAGCGGGAACGACAGGCGATACGAGCAGTACTTC	CASSLFPSGNDRRYEQYF
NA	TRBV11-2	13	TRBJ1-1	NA	TGTGCCAGCAGACTTATTCTGAACACTGAAGCTTTCTTT	CASRLILNTEAFF
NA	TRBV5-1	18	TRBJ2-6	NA	TGCGCCAGCAGCCCGGACTCAACTCGTTTTTCTGGGGCCAACGTCCTGACTTTC	CASSPDSTRFSGANVLTF
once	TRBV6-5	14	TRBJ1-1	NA	TGTGCCAGCAGCCTGACAGGTTCGTACACTGAAGCTTTCTTT	CASSLTGSYTEAFF
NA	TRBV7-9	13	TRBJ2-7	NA	TGTGCCAGCCGCGACAGCAACCTCTACGAGCAGTACTTC	CASRDSNLYEQYF
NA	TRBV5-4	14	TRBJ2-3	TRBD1	TGTGCCAGCAGCCCGAGGGACAGGCCTAATACGCAGTATTTT	CASSPRDRPNTQYF
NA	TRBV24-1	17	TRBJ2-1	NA	TGTGCCACCAGTGATTTAAGCGGGCCCATCTCCTACAATGAGCAGTTCTTC	CATSDLSGPISYNEQFF
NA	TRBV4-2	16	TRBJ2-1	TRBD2	TGTGCCAGCAGCCCAAGGACTAGCGGGAGTGGAAATGAGCAGTTCTTC	CASSPRTSGSGNEQFF
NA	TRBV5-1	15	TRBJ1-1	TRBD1	TGCGCTACAGCCCCAGGGGGCGCGGGGAACACTGAAGCTTTCTTT	CATAPGGAGNTEAFF
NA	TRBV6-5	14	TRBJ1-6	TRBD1	TGTGCCAGCAACCGACAGGGTGGATACTCACCCCTCCACTTT	CASNRQGGYSPLHF
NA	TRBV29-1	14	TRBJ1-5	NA	TGCAGCGTTGTTCTGTCAGATAGCAATCAGCCCCAGCATTTT	CSVVLSDSNQPQHF
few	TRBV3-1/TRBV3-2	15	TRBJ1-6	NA	TGTGCCAGCAGCCAAGACACAGGGTATAATTCACCCCTCCACTTT	CASSQDTGYNSPLHF
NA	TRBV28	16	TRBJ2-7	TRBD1	TGTGCCAGCAGTTTATCAACAGGGGCCCGCTCCTACGAGCAGTACTTC	CASSLSTGARSYEQYF
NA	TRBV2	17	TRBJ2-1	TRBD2	TGTGCCAGCAGTTGGATGGTCGCTAGCGGGACCTACAATGAGCAGTTCTTC	CASSWMVASGTYNEQFF
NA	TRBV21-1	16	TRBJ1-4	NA	TGTGCCAGCAGCAAGAGACTAGGACCCCTAAATGAAAAACTGTTTTTT	CASSKRLGPLNEKLFF
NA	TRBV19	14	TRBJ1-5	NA	TGTGCCAGTAGCCTCAGGGGTTCGGGTCAGCCCCAGCATTTT	CASSLRGSGQPQHF
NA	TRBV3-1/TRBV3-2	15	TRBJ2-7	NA	TGTGCCAGCAGCCAAGTGGTCAGCGGTCCCTACGAGCAGTACTTC	CASSQVVSGPYEQYF